The TCR beta chain under discussion was sequenced for a study of cytomegalovirus exposure and HLA in healthy donors. Concerning this clone: Its antigen is not known.

The CDR3 is made up of 14 amino acids. Germline CDR1 SGDLS, CDR2 YYNGEE. Between the trimmed V and J ends, which lost 0 bases and 11 bases, there was a span of 17 bases. The study's findings and limits: Reports described diagnosis of cytomegalovirus status by the classifier as highly specific and sensitive.

Primers: 60 Vbeta forward and 13 Jbeta reverse. The assay was immunoSEQ multiplex PCR, and TCRdb's table has in-frame clones only and misses some. The data contain around 99,000 clones, under 80% of them singletons. The TCR originated in a woman in her thirties or forties in good health and CMV-seropositive. The sample consisted of PBMCs. The rearrangement joins TRBV9 to TRBJ2-5; TRBD2 is a possible D gene (5 bases). CDR3 sequence: CASSVGGSGNTQYF. CDR3 nucleotides: TGTGCCAGCAGCGTAGGGGGAAGCGGAAATACTCAGTACTTC.